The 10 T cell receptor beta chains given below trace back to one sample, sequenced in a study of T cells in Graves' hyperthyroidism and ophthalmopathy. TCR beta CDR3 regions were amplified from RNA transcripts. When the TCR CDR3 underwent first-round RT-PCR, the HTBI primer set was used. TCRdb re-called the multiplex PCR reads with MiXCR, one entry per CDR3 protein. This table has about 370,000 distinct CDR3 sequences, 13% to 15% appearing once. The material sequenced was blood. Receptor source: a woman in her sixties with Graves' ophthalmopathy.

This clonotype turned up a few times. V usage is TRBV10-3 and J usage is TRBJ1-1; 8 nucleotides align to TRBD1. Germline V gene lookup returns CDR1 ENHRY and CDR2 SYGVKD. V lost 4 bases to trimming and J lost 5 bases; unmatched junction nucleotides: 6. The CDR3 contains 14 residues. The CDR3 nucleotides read TGTGCCATCAGTGGGGGAGACAGGGGAACTGAAGCTTTCTTT. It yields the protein CAISGGDRGTEAFF.

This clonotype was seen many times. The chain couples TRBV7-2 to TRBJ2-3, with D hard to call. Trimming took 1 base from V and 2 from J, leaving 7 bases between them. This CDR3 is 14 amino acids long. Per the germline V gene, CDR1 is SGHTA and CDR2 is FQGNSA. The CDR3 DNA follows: TGTGCCAGCAGCTTAGGGCAGACCACAGATACGCAGTATTTT. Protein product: CASSLGQTTDTQYF.

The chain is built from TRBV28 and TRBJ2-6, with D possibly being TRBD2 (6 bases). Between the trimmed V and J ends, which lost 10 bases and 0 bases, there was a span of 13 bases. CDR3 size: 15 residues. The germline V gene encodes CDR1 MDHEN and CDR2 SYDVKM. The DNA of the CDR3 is TGTGCCACCGGGACTCTAAGCTCTGGGGCCAACGTCCTGACTTTC. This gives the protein CATGTLSSGANVLTF.

CDR3 sequence (DNA): TGTGCCAGTAGTAGGGGGGAGGCGATCCAAGAGACCCAGTACTTC. Translation: CASSRGEAIQETQYF. V and J are TRBV19 and TRBJ2-5, with TRBD2 as a possible D gene (6 bases). This CDR3 contains 15 residues. V gave up 4 bases and J gave up 1 base, with 13 bases separating them. Germline CDR1 reads LNHDA; CDR2 reads SQIVND (reference sequence).

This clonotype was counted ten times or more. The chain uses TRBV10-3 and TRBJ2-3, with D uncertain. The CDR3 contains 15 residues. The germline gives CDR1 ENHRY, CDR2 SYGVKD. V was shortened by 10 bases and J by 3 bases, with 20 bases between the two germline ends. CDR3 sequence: CATDLDRDQTDTQYF. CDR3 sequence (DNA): TGTGCCACTGACCTTGACCGCGATCAGACAGATACGCAGTATTTT.

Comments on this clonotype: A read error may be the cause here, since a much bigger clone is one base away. The CDR3: CASSQEGPTGYEQYF. The CDR3 region has the DNA TGTGCCAGCAGCCAAGAAGGGCCTACCGGTTACGAGCAGTACTTC. The chain employs TRBV3-1 and TRBJ2-7, with D unclear. The V gene lost 0 bases and the J gene lost 4 bases, with 13 bases spanning the gap. Germline V gene data show CDR1 as LGHDT and CDR2 as YNNKEL (reference sequence). The CDR3 extends over 15 amino acids.

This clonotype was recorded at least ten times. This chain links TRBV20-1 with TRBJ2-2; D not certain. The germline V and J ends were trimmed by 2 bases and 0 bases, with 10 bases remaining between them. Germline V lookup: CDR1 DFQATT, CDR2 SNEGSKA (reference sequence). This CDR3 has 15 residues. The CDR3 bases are TGCAGTGCTAGATGGGCGCGTTCGAACACCGGGGAGCTGTTTTTT. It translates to CSARWARSNTGELFF.

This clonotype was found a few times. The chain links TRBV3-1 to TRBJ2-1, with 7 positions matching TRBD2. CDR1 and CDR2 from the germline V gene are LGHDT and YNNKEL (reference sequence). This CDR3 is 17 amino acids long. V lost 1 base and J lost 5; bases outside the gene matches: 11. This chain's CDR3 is CASSQGLASGINNEQFF. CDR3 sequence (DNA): TGTGCCAGCAGCCAAGGTTTAGCTAGCGGCATAAACAATGAGCAGTTCTTC.

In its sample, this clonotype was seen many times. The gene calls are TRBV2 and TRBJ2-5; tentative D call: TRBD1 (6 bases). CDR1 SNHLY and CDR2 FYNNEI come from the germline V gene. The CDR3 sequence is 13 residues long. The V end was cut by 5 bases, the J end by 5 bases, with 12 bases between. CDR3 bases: TGTGCCAGCAGTAACAGGGCGGTGGAGACCCAGTACTTC. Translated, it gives CASSNRAVETQYF.

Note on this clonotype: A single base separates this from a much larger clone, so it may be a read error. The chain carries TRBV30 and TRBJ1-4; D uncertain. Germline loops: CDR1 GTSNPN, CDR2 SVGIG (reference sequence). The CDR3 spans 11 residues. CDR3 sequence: CAWSVLEKLLF. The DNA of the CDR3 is TGTGCCTGGAGTGTTCTTGAAAAACTGCTTTTT.